The rows below give T cell receptor beta chains drawn from one sample of a study of T cell responses to AZD1222 COVID-19 vaccine. The protocol was immunoSEQ multiplex PCR, while the TCRdb copy is restricted to in-frame clones and leaves out a portion. The sample lists approximately 120,000 clones, 75% to 90% occurring once. Sample: peripheral blood, taken 28 days after the second AZD1222 dose. These receptors were collected from an adult who received the AZD1222 COVID-19 vaccine. The CDR3 runs from the conserved cysteine through the conserved F or W. A D gene is named only where the DNA matches it firmly. The size field is filled for only some rows; it gives once, few, many or a size class.

size: .; D: .; J: TRBJ1-3; V: TRBV6-2/TRBV6-3; CDR3: CASSYSPGRWIYF; DNA: TGTGCCAGCAGTTACTCCCCGGGACGCTGGATATATTTT
size: .; D: .; J: TRBJ1-1; V: TRBV6-1; CDR3: CASSEYGENTEAFF; DNA: TGTGCCAGCAGTGAATACGGGGAGAACACTGAAGCTTTCTTT
size: .; D: TRBD1; J: TRBJ2-3; V: TRBV6-5; CDR3: CASSSSGTGRDTQYF; DNA: TGTGCCAGCAGTTCTTCCGGGACAGGGCGAGATACGCAGTATTTT
size: few; D: .; J: TRBJ2-3; V: TRBV30; CDR3: CAWSLGPDTQYF; DNA: TGTGCCTGGAGTTTGGGGCCAGATACGCAGTATTTT
size: .; D: .; J: TRBJ1-1; V: TRBV3-1/TRBV3-2; CDR3: CASSQDGGYGTEAFF; DNA: TGTGCCAGCAGCCAAGACGGCGGATATGGAACTGAAGCTTTCTTT
size: .; D: .; J: TRBJ2-1; V: TRBV12-3/TRBV12-4; CDR3: CASRRRAEQFF; DNA: TGTGCCAGCAGGAGGAGGGCTGAGCAGTTCTTC
size: .; D: TRBD1; J: TRBJ1-2; V: TRBV6-6; CDR3: CASSLGQLSNGYTF; DNA: TGTGCCAGCAGTTTGGGACAGCTCTCGAATGGCTACACCTTC
size: .; D: TRBD2; J: TRBJ2-7; V: TRBV7-6; CDR3: CASRLAGAYEQYF; DNA: TGTGCCAGCAGGCTAGCGGGGGCCTACGAGCAGTACTTC
size: .; D: TRBD2; J: TRBJ2-4; V: TRBV4-1; CDR3: CASSPPRTSGVAFQYF; DNA: TGCGCCAGCAGCCCCCCCCGGACTAGCGGGGTCGCCTTTCAGTACTTC
size: .; D: TRBD2; J: TRBJ2-1; V: TRBV27; CDR3: CASSPGLAAEQFF; DNA: TGTGCCAGCAGTCCGGGACTAGCAGCTGAGCAGTTCTTC
size: .; D: .; J: TRBJ2-7; V: TRBV6-5; CDR3: CASSYLQGKVQYF; DNA: TGTGCCAGCAGTTACCTGCAGGGCAAGGTTCAGTACTTC
size: .; D: TRBD1; J: TRBJ2-2; V: TRBV5-1; CDR3: CASSIGGTGNTGELFF; DNA: TGCGCCAGCAGCATTGGGGGGACAGGGAACACCGGGGAGCTGTTTTTT
size: .; D: .; J: TRBJ1-2; V: TRBV24-1; CDR3: CATSDPGVGYGYTF; DNA: TGTGCCACCAGTGATCCAGGGGTAGGATATGGCTACACCTTC
size: .; D: TRBD1; J: TRBJ2-5; V: TRBV5-1; CDR3: CASSLAGGETQYF; DNA: TGCGCCAGCAGCTTGGCAGGGGGAGAGACCCAGTACTTC
size: .; D: .; J: TRBJ2-3; V: TRBV2; CDR3: CASSERAYTQYF; DNA: TGTGCCAGCAGTGAAAGAGCATATACGCAGTATTTT
size: few; D: .; J: TRBJ2-5; V: TRBV23-1; CDR3: CASSSKTDQETQYF; DNA: TGCGCCAGCAGCTCCAAGACAGATCAAGAGACCCAGTACTTC
size: .; D: TRBD1; J: TRBJ1-2; V: TRBV20-1; CDR3: CSAKGQEDYTF; DNA: TGCAGTGCCAAGGGACAGGAGGACTACACCTTC
size: .; D: TRBD1; J: TRBJ2-2; V: TRBV19; CDR3: CASSPRQGTNTGELFF; DNA: TGTGCCAGTAGTCCAAGACAGGGGACGAACACCGGGGAGCTGTTTTTT
size: .; D: .; J: TRBJ1-5; V: TRBV3-1/TRBV3-2; CDR3: CASSQGDGRIYQPQHF; DNA: TGTGCCAGCAGCCAAGGGGACGGAAGGATCTATCAGCCCCAGCATTTT
size: once; D: TRBD2; J: TRBJ2-1; V: TRBV10-2; CDR3: CASSDIMAGGYNEQFF; DNA: TGCGCCAGCAGTGATATTATGGCGGGGGGCTACAATGAGCAGTTCTTC
size: .; D: .; J: TRBJ1-5; V: TRBV19; CDR3: CASSMGGNQPQHF; DNA: TGTGCCAGTAGTATGGGGGGGAATCAGCCCCAGCATTTT
size: once; D: .; J: TRBJ1-2; V: TRBV3-1/TRBV3-2; CDR3: CASSQEGRLGYTF; DNA: TGTGCCAGCAGCCAAGAGGGGAGGCTTGGCTACACCTTC
size: .; D: .; J: TRBJ1-3; V: TRBV27; CDR3: CASSLGGAGNTIYF; DNA: TGTGCCAGCAGTTTGGGGGGGGCTGGAAACACCATATATTTT
size: .; D: TRBD1; J: TRBJ1-2; V: TRBV5-1; CDR3: CASSLFEGAGGYTF; DNA: TGCGCCAGCAGCTTGTTTGAGGGGGCGGGCGGCTACACCTTC
size: .; D: .; J: TRBJ1-4; V: TRBV30; CDR3: CAWRKSSSEKLFF; DNA: TGTGCCTGGAGGAAGAGCAGCTCCGAAAAACTGTTTTTT
size: .; D: .; J: TRBJ2-3; V: TRBV5-1; CDR3: CASWTGGTDTQYF; DNA: TGCGCCAGCTGGACCGGAGGCACAGATACGCAGTATTTT
size: .; D: .; J: TRBJ1-4; V: TRBV24-1; CDR3: CATFWDPGIEKLFF; DNA: TGTGCCACCTTCTGGGACCCAGGGATTGAAAAACTGTTTTTT
size: .; D: TRBD1; J: TRBJ1-5; V: TRBV30; CDR3: CAWGTGKSNQPQHF; DNA: TGTGCCTGGGGGACAGGGAAGAGCAATCAGCCCCAGCATTTT
size: .; D: TRBD1; J: TRBJ2-7; V: TRBV5-1; CDR3: CASRQGTGNSYEQYF; DNA: TGCGCCAGCAGACAGGGGACAGGGAACTCCTACGAGCAGTACTTC
size: .; D: .; J: TRBJ2-5; V: TRBV3-1/TRBV3-2; CDR3: CASSQVVGQETQYF; DNA: TGTGCCAGCAGCCAAGTGGTCGGTCAAGAGACCCAGTACTTC
size: .; D: .; J: TRBJ1-1; V: TRBV4-1; CDR3: CASSHVGGHTEAFF; DNA: TGCGCCAGCAGCCATGTCGGGGGTCACACTGAAGCTTTCTTT
size: .; D: .; J: TRBJ2-5; V: TRBV5-1; CDR3: CASSPGTAQETQYF; DNA: TGCGCCAGCAGCCCCGGGACGGCCCAAGAGACCCAGTACTTC
size: .; D: TRBD2; J: TRBJ2-7; V: TRBV28; CDR3: CATMGGNYEQYF; DNA: TGTGCCACCATGGGGGGGAACTACGAGCAGTACTTC
size: .; D: .; J: TRBJ2-7; V: TRBV5-4; CDR3: CASSPGVRGSSYEQYF; DNA: TGTGCCAGCAGCCCGGGGGTTCGGGGGAGCTCCTACGAGCAGTACTTC
size: .; D: .; J: TRBJ2-7; V: TRBV6-5; CDR3: CASSAGALYEQYF; DNA: TGTGCCAGCTCAGCCGGGGCCCTCTACGAGCAGTACTTC
size: .; D: TRBD1; J: TRBJ2-7; V: TRBV7-9; CDR3: CASSSVGLTGDSYEQYF; DNA: TGTGCCAGCAGCTCCGTGGGGTTGACAGGGGATTCCTACGAGCAGTACTTC
size: .; D: .; J: TRBJ2-7; V: TRBV21-1; CDR3: CASSNRDSPHEQYF; DNA: TGTGCCAGCAGCAACCGGGACAGTCCTCACGAGCAGTACTTC
size: few; D: TRBD2; J: TRBJ2-4; V: TRBV2; CDR3: CATKTSGGSLAKNIQYF; DNA: TGTGCCACCAAGACTAGCGGGGGGTCACTAGCCAAAAACATTCAGTACTTC
size: .; D: .; J: TRBJ2-2; V: TRBV28; CDR3: CASKENTGELFF; DNA: TGTGCCAGCAAGGAAAACACCGGGGAGCTGTTTTTT
size: .; D: .; J: TRBJ2-7; V: TRBV18; CDR3: CASSPPVWGGESYEQYF; DNA: TGTGCCAGCTCACCACCGGTATGGGGAGGTGAATCCTACGAGCAGTACTTC
size: .; D: TRBD1; J: TRBJ1-4; V: TRBV5-1; CDR3: CASSRQGPWGEKLFF; DNA: TGCGCCAGCAGTCGACAGGGTCCCTGGGGTGAAAAACTGTTTTTT
size: .; D: .; J: TRBJ2-7; V: TRBV28; CDR3: CASTQAGTSTYEQYF; DNA: TGTGCCAGCACCCAGGCGGGGACTTCTACCTACGAGCAGTACTTC
size: .; D: .; J: TRBJ1-4; V: TRBV28; CDR3: CASSSGNTNEKLFF; DNA: TGTGCCAGCAGTTCGGGGAATACTAATGAAAAACTGTTTTTT
size: few; D: .; J: TRBJ1-4; V: TRBV19; CDR3: CASSIENRANEKLFF; DNA: TGTGCCAGTAGTATAGAGAACAGGGCCAATGAAAAACTGTTTTTT
size: .; D: TRBD1; J: TRBJ1-3; V: TRBV6-5; CDR3: CASSFDRDRGNTIYF; DNA: TGTGCCAGCAGCTTTGACAGGGATCGGGGAAACACCATATATTTT
size: few; D: .; J: TRBJ1-1; V: TRBV30; CDR3: CAWRAMNTEAFF; DNA: TGTGCCTGGAGAGCTATGAACACTGAAGCTTTCTTT
size: .; D: TRBD1; J: TRBJ1-5; V: TRBV28; CDR3: CASSPGGEYQPQHF; DNA: TGTGCCAGCAGTCCAGGGGGCGAATATCAGCCCCAGCATTTT
size: .; D: TRBD1; J: TRBJ1-2; V: TRBV10-2; CDR3: CASSEEQGRLDGYTF; DNA: TGCGCCAGCAGTGAGGAACAGGGGAGGTTGGATGGCTACACCTTC
size: .; D: .; J: TRBJ2-5; V: TRBV30; CDR3: CAWSVRARAQETQYF; DNA: TGTGCCTGGAGTGTCCGTGCGCGGGCCCAAGAGACCCAGTACTTC
size: once; D: .; J: TRBJ2-5; V: TRBV5-1; CDR3: CASSLARGRETQYF; DNA: TGCGCCAGCAGCTTGGCCCGGGGGCGAGAGACCCAGTACTTC